A selection of T cell receptor beta chains follows, all from one sample in a study of T cell changes during pregnancy in multiple sclerosis. TCRdb's table, derived via immunoSEQ multiplex PCR, lists solely in-frame clones and lacks some. The sample has about 38,000 clones; 75% to 95% are singletons. The sequences come from CD4+ T cells from peripheral blood mononuclear cells, collected in the third trimester of pregnancy. The receptors were gathered from a female donor in good health, enrolled as a control in a pregnancy study. CDR3s include the opening cysteine and the closing phenylalanine or tryptophan. Fields, in order: clone size, CDR3 length, J gene, D gene, V gene, CDR3 DNA, CDR3 protein. The D gene is left open where the match is weak. A row's size may be missing; if present it is once, few, many or a size class.

>NA|14|TRBJ2-7|TRBD2|TRBV7-2
TGTGCCAGCAGCTTAGAGCGGGGACCATACGAGCAGTACTTC
CASSLERGPYEQYF
>few|14|TRBJ1-1|NA|TRBV2
TGTGCCAGCAGGACGGGCAGGGTGAACACTGAAGCTTTCTTT
CASRTGRVNTEAFF
>NA|16|TRBJ2-1|NA|TRBV7-8
TGTGCCAGCAGCTTACCTTATAGAGAGATCCACAATGAGCAGTTCTTC
CASSLPYREIHNEQFF
>NA|16|TRBJ1-2|NA|TRBV9
TGTGCCAGCAGCGTACATAAGAACAGAACGAACTATGGCTACACCTTC
CASSVHKNRTNYGYTF
>few|12|TRBJ1-1|NA|TRBV7-9
TGTGCCAGCAGCTTAGGAACAGGGCGTGCTTTCTTT
CASSLGTGRAFF
>NA|14|TRBJ2-5|NA|TRBV19
TGTGCCAGTAGTATAGGTTCGGGGAAAGAGACCCAGTACTTC
CASSIGSGKETQYF
>NA|14|TRBJ1-1|NA|TRBV2
TGTGCCAGCAGTGAAAGGGACAAGAACACTGAAGCTTTCTTT
CASSERDKNTEAFF
>NA|14|TRBJ1-2|NA|TRBV18
TGTGCCAGCTCACCAGCAACAGGGAACTATGGCTACACCTTC
CASSPATGNYGYTF
>NA|13|TRBJ2-7|NA|TRBV4-1
TGCGCCAGCAGCCAAGATCTAAGGAGGGAGCAGTACTTC
CASSQDLRREQYF
>NA|15|TRBJ1-4|TRBD1|TRBV5-6
TGTGCCAGCAGCTTGGTTGGACAGGGGGTGGAAAAACTGTTTTTT
CASSLVGQGVEKLFF
>NA|14|TRBJ2-2|NA|TRBV6-1
TGTGCCAGCAGACCGACAGGATACACCGGGGAGCTGTTTTTT
CASRPTGYTGELFF
>NA|13|TRBJ2-1|TRBD2|TRBV11-2
TGTGCCAGCAGCCAGCAGCGGGAGTCACGGCAGTTCTTC
CASSQQRESRQFF
>NA|13|TRBJ1-2|TRBD1|TRBV19
TGTGCCAGTAGTCCGACAGGGATTGGGGGCTACACCTTC
CASSPTGIGGYTF
>NA|13|TRBJ2-7|TRBD1|TRBV5-4
TGTGCCAGCAGCCCTAATCAGGGGGAAGAGCAGTACTTC
CASSPNQGEEQYF
>NA|12|TRBJ2-3|NA|TRBV29-1
TGCAGCTTCCGACAGAGCACAGATACGCAGTATTTT
CSFRQSTDTQYF
>NA|17|TRBJ1-1|TRBD1|TRBV5-1
TGCGCCAGCAGCTCGGACAGGAGTAGGGTTCGAGGGACTGAAGCTTTCTTT
CASSSDRSRVRGTEAFF
>NA|16|TRBJ1-5|TRBD1|TRBV7-8
TGTGCCAGCAGCCTTGGACAGGGCCGCCCCAATCAGCCCCAGCATTTT
CASSLGQGRPNQPQHF
>NA|15|TRBJ2-5|NA|TRBV2
TGTGCCAGCAGTGAGGAGCAGGGTGGGTTCGAGACCCAGTACTTC
CASSEEQGGFETQYF
>NA|15|TRBJ2-7|NA|TRBV4-1
TGCGCCAGCAGCCAACGAGCGGAGAGCTCCTACGAGCAGTACTTC
CASSQRAESSYEQYF
>NA|17|TRBJ2-3|TRBD2|TRBV27
TGTGCCAGCAGTCCCCTAGCGGGGAGTACTAGCACAGATACGCAGTATTTT
CASSPLAGSTSTDTQYF
>NA|19|TRBJ2-7|TRBD2|TRBV4-2
TGTGCCAGCAGCTTAGAAGGGGGGACTAGCTCTTTCTCGGGCTACGAGCAGTACTTC
CASSLEGGTSSFSGYEQYF
>NA|15|TRBJ1-1|TRBD1|TRBV2
TGTGCCAGCAGTGAACGGGGACAGGGGAACACTGAAGCTTTCTTT
CASSERGQGNTEAFF
>NA|15|TRBJ2-2|TRBD2|TRBV11-2
TGTGCCAGCAGCTTAATAGCGGGGGCGGCCGGGGAGCTGTTTTTT
CASSLIAGAAGELFF
>NA|13|TRBJ1-1|NA|TRBV6-1
TGTGCCAGCATCCTTACATTGAACACTGAAGCTTTCTTT
CASILTLNTEAFF
>NA|12|TRBJ2-5|NA|TRBV11-2
TGTGCCAGCAGCTTTAACCAAGAGACCCAGTACTTC
CASSFNQETQYF
>NA|12|TRBJ2-3|NA|TRBV2
TGTGCCAGCACTAGGGAGACAGATACGCAGTATTTT
CASTRETDTQYF